This record concerns one TCR beta chain sequence. Its antigen remains unknown. The table came from immunoSEQ multiplex PCR; TCRdb's copy has only in-frame clones and leaves some out. This table holds tens of thousands of clones, 94% found once. The validation cohort, a group of over a hundred subjects, included the donors and was separate from the approximately 660-subject first cohort. This CDR3 has 14 residues. Trimming left V 1 base short and J 2 bases short, with 8 bases between. Germline loops: CDR1 MNHNY, CDR2 SVGAGI (reference sequence). This entry belongs to a study of cytomegalovirus exposure and HLA in healthy donors. The study, taken as a whole, reports: That first-cohort TCR clusters tended to co-occur in the roughly 120 validation repertoires was found in a later analysis. The classifier, whose performance was assessed in both the original and validation cohorts, reportedly diagnosed cytomegalovirus status with high specificity and sensitivity.

The chain is built from TRBV6-6 and TRBJ2-5; a possible D gene is TRBD2 (6 bases). The TCR comes from a young man in good health and CMV-seropositive. The sequenced sample was PBMCs. CDR3 nucleotides: TGTGCCAGCAGTTACTACGGGGGTCAAGAGACCCAGTACTTC. As protein: CASSYYGGQETQYF.